This T cell receptor (beta chain) was captured by sequencing in a study of T cell repertoires in ileal Crohn's disease. Study observations and caveats: Active smokers at surgery had more clonal expansions than non-smokers.

Trimming left V 3 bases short and J 1 base short, with 12 bases between. Germline V CDR1 and CDR2: SGHVS, FQNEAQ. The CDR3 sequence is 15 residues long. The method was immunoSEQ multiplex PCR; TCRdb's version includes in-frame clones alone and lacks a portion of them. The table includes around 14,000 clones, 80% detected once. As regards this clone: No antigen is known for it.

This sequence was found in an adult with Crohn's disease. The sequenced sample consisted of ileal tissue. This chain uses TRBV7-8 with TRBJ2-5; D is uncertain. CDR3 sequence (DNA): TGTGCCAGCAGCTTTTCATCAGTCGTCCAAGAGACCCAGTACTTC. Its protein is CASSFSSVVQETQYF.